This TCR beta chain was recorded in a study of T-cell reconstitution after alpha-beta-depleted transplantation in children. Preparation of the TCRbeta library was carried out with unique molecular identifiers. TCRdb redid the calling of the PCR reads with MiXCR, one entry per CDR3 protein. This sample carries 260,000 or so distinct CDR3 sequences, approximately 12% of them seen once, and the ten largest clones take around 3%. This clonotype was detected many times. The sequence came from a human donor who donated a stem cell graft to a child with acute lymphoblastic leukemia. Sequencing was performed on PBMCs from the stem cell graft donor, taken from the stem cell graft.

The CDR3 loop reads CASSQIGTSGQETQYF. Written as DNA, the CDR3 is TGTGCCAGCAGCCAAATTGGCACTAGCGGCCAAGAGACCCAGTACTTC. J is TRBJ2-5 and V is TRBV4-2; TRBD2 aligns across 8 bases. Germline CDR1 and CDR2: LGHNA and YNFKEQ. The CDR3 runs 16 residues. Trimming took 2 bases from V and 1 from J; bases not matched to a gene: 6.